The rows below give T cell receptor beta chains drawn from one sample of a study of cytomegalovirus exposure and HLA in healthy donors. Clones were read by immunoSEQ multiplex PCR, and TCRdb kept only the in-frame ones, dropping some. The table has around 190,000 clones, roughly 86% seen once. Sequenced: PBMCs. All receptors derive from a woman under 30 in good health and CMV-seronegative. Each CDR3 is given with its conserved first and last residue. The order of the fields is V gene, J gene, CDR3 protein.

v_call: TRBV4-2; j_call: TRBJ1-6; cdr3_aa: CASSQPGQSSYNSPLHF
v_call: TRBV5-4; j_call: TRBJ1-2; cdr3_aa: CASSLWGQPYGYTF
v_call: TRBV11-2; j_call: TRBJ2-7; cdr3_aa: CASSLERQAHEQYF
v_call: TRBV19; j_call: TRBJ1-1; cdr3_aa: CASRDRGRGGTEAFF
v_call: TRBV5-4; j_call: TRBJ2-1; cdr3_aa: CASSLGGPERNEQFF
v_call: TRBV18; j_call: TRBJ1-2; cdr3_aa: CASSPRDREYSSYGYTF
v_call: TRBV6-1; j_call: TRBJ2-7; cdr3_aa: CASTPRTSATYEQYF
v_call: TRBV19; j_call: TRBJ2-7; cdr3_aa: CASSIGQSYEQYF
v_call: TRBV4-1; j_call: TRBJ2-5; cdr3_aa: CASRRSTGLSSETQYF
v_call: TRBV6-4; j_call: TRBJ2-2; cdr3_aa: CASSDGGSWTGELFF
v_call: TRBV30; j_call: TRBJ1-1; cdr3_aa: CAWSVQRNTEAFF
v_call: TRBV11-2; j_call: NA; cdr3_aa: CASSLLVTYEQYF
v_call: TRBV2; j_call: TRBJ2-5; cdr3_aa: CASTGGQGAGTQYF
v_call: TRBV4-1; j_call: TRBJ2-7; cdr3_aa: CASSQPGSGFYEQYF
v_call: TRBV5-1; j_call: TRBJ2-3; cdr3_aa: CASSLSGGRTDTQYF
v_call: TRBV7-9; j_call: TRBJ2-3; cdr3_aa: CASSSLAGGTDTQYF
v_call: TRBV21-1; j_call: TRBJ2-7; cdr3_aa: CASSKRSGLPFSYEQYF
v_call: TRBV5-4; j_call: TRBJ2-7; cdr3_aa: CASSPGGTSGAYEQYF
v_call: TRBV19; j_call: TRBJ2-1; cdr3_aa: CASSMTPQGEQFF
v_call: TRBV7-2; j_call: TRBJ1-1; cdr3_aa: CASSVGGGQPEAFF
v_call: TRBV28; j_call: TRBJ2-1; cdr3_aa: CASSPRAGNEQFF
v_call: TRBV16; j_call: TRBJ2-7; cdr3_aa: CASSQPADRGISYEQYF
v_call: TRBV5-8; j_call: TRBJ2-4; cdr3_aa: CASSRRTGAKNIQYF
v_call: TRBV7-9; j_call: TRBJ2-2; cdr3_aa: CASSLGPSGRKGTGELFF
v_call: TRBV6-5; j_call: TRBJ1-1; cdr3_aa: CASRTGGGAFF
v_call: TRBV5-1; j_call: TRBJ1-3; cdr3_aa: CASSLGAGRSGNTIYF
v_call: TRBV5-4; j_call: TRBJ2-5; cdr3_aa: CAGSPGTPGETQYF
v_call: TRBV27; j_call: TRBJ1-2; cdr3_aa: CASSPGQYYGYTF
v_call: TRBV6-6; j_call: TRBJ1-1; cdr3_aa: CASSYTSGTEAFF
v_call: TRBV9; j_call: TRBJ2-3; cdr3_aa: CASSVGVGASDTQYF
v_call: TRBV18; j_call: NA; cdr3_aa: CASSLGQGEYEQYF
v_call: TRBV6-6; j_call: TRBJ2-2; cdr3_aa: CATTEGGPTGELFF
v_call: TRBV19; j_call: TRBJ1-5; cdr3_aa: CASSQQGNQPQHF
v_call: TRBV4-2; j_call: TRBJ1-2; cdr3_aa: CASSQDLGGTVNYGYTF
v_call: TRBV6-6; j_call: TRBJ1-1; cdr3_aa: CASSYSAGIPFF
v_call: TRBV7-9; j_call: TRBJ2-3; cdr3_aa: CASSLVVGGTDTQYF
v_call: TRBV30; j_call: TRBJ2-7; cdr3_aa: CAWSVHPPPYEQYF
v_call: TRBV4-3; j_call: TRBJ2-5; cdr3_aa: CASSPTSGRSETQYF
v_call: TRBV25-1; j_call: TRBJ1-2; cdr3_aa: CASSEADFGYTF
v_call: TRBV10-3; j_call: TRBJ1-5; cdr3_aa: CAIRRTGDNQPQHF
v_call: TRBV9; j_call: TRBJ1-2; cdr3_aa: CASSVGSTGGNYGYTF
v_call: TRBV6-5; j_call: TRBJ1-1; cdr3_aa: CASSYSGRVNTEAFF
v_call: TRBV15; j_call: TRBJ2-1; cdr3_aa: CATSRDLAGPREQFF
v_call: TRBV27; j_call: TRBJ2-7; cdr3_aa: CASSLRDSNYEQYF
v_call: TRBV30; j_call: TRBJ2-7; cdr3_aa: CAWAIGQPGGEQYF
v_call: TRBV30; j_call: TRBJ1-1; cdr3_aa: CAWSGQGSEAFF
v_call: TRBV5-1; j_call: TRBJ2-1; cdr3_aa: CASSPGAGGRSEQFF
v_call: TRBV27; j_call: TRBJ2-1; cdr3_aa: CASSSPRQGYNEQFF
v_call: TRBV5-5; j_call: TRBJ1-2; cdr3_aa: CASSLVRENYGYTF
v_call: TRBV6-6; j_call: TRBJ1-5; cdr3_aa: CASSNDQGSAQPQHF
v_call: TRBV5-4; j_call: TRBJ1-1; cdr3_aa: CASSLGTPGTEAFF
v_call: TRBV10-1; j_call: TRBJ2-7; cdr3_aa: CASSEGPSYEQYF
v_call: TRBV13; j_call: TRBJ2-7; cdr3_aa: CASSLEEGREQYF
v_call: TRBV7-2; j_call: TRBJ1-5; cdr3_aa: CASSPGHLHNQPQHF